This T cell receptor (beta chain) was sequenced in a study of T-cell reconstitution after alpha-beta-depleted transplantation in children. General study points: Where some patients showed high TCRbeta diversity at day 60, it came from recipient T cells and thymic progenitors that had survived. About two months after transplant, alpha-beta T cells reportedly came from several hundred expanded graft clones.

This clonotype was seen more than once but under ten times. Antigen unknown. Unique molecular identifiers tagged the TCRbeta library. MiXCR, run by TCRdb on the PCR reads, gives a single entry per CDR3 protein. The table has approximately 500,000 distinct CDR3 sequences, about 10% seen once. Deletions cut 2 bases from V and 1 base from J, with 12 bases between. The CDR3 sequence is 16 residues long. Germline V gene lookup returns CDR1 SGHAT and CDR2 FQNNGV. The sample here was PBMCs, taken before TCRalphabeta/CD19-depleted stem cell transplant. This TCR came from a child between 2 and 9 years old with inherited bone marrow failure, due to receive a stem cell transplant. This rearrangement joins TRBV11-2 to TRBJ2-1; D remains unclear. The CDR3 region has the DNA TGTGCCAGCAGCTTAAGTCGCGCGGCTTCCTACAATGAGCAGTTCTTC. It is translated as CASSLSRAASYNEQFF.